This T cell receptor (beta chain) stems from a study of cytomegalovirus exposure and HLA in healthy donors. V dropped 3 bases and J dropped 5; count of bases not matched to a gene: 10. The CDR3 is 16 residues long. Germline CDR1 is MDHEN and CDR2 is SYDVKM. A multiplex PCR was run with 60 Vbeta primers and 13 Jbeta primers. Measured with immunoSEQ multiplex PCR; TCRdb has only the in-frame clones, and not every one. The profile covers 150,000 or so clones, with roughly 85% appearing a single time and 7.5% to 9% taken by the ten largest. The V call is TRBV28, the J call TRBJ2-1; TRBD2 aligns across 7 bases. Sequencing input: PBMCs. This receptor was taken from a male donor in good health and CMV-seropositive. CDR3 sequence: CASSLGGEGAHNEQFF. CDR3 in DNA: TGTGCCAGCAGTTTGGGGGGGGAGGGAGCCCACAATGAGCAGTTCTTC.